A single sample is the source of the 5 T cell receptor beta chains below, sequenced in a study of blood T cell repertoires in COVID-19. Produced via immunoSEQ multiplex PCR; TCRdb's table is partial and in-frame only. This sample has some 270,000 clones; around nine tenths occur once, and the top ten carry approximately 2%. Sequencing input: PBMCs or T cells enriched from blood (not recorded which). These receptors were obtained from a woman aged 55-75 years who had recovered from COVID-19.

The table lists this clone with a few counts. The CDR3 DNA reads as TGTGCCAGCAGCGTGGGACAGGCCGAAGAGACCCAGTACTTC. Its translation is CASSVGQAEETQYF. The rearrangement links TRBV9 to TRBJ2-5, with TRBD1 matching 8 bases. V lost 2 bases and J lost 3; bases outside the gene matches: 3. The germline CDR1 and CDR2 sequences are SGDLS and YYNGEE. There are 14 residues in the CDR3.

The gene calls are TRBV11-3 and TRBJ2-6; no clear D gene. CDR3 size: 15 residues. Germline V gene lookup returns CDR1 SGHNT and CDR2 YENEEA. The V end lost 7 bases, the J end lost 0 bases, and 10 bases lay between the germline ends. The CDR3 DNA is TGTGCCAGCACCCGGGTGGTCTCTGGGGCCAACGTCCTGACTTTC. Amino acids: CASTRVVSGANVLTF.

Concerning this clone: The same CDR3 is also encoded by other DNA sequences in this sample. The chain has TRBV9 and TRBJ2-1; 10 positions agree with TRBD2. J lost 3 bases, V lost 0 bases, and 0 bases had no gene match. The length of the CDR3 is 15 residues. Germline loops: CDR1 SGDLS, CDR2 YYNGEE. The CDR3 here is CASSVVAGGYNEQFF. CDR3 nucleotides: TGTGCCAGCAGCGTAGTAGCGGGGGGCTACAATGAGCAGTTCTTC.

The chain couples TRBV30 to TRBJ1-5; TRBD1 agrees at 9 bases. This CDR3 is built from 15 residues. With 5 bases clipped from V and 8 bases from J, the junction kept 13 bases outside the gene matches. Germline CDR1 GTSNPN, CDR2 SVGIG (reference sequence). The CDR3: CAWGNGQGTFEPQHF. The DNA for the CDR3 is TGTGCCTGGGGGAACGGACAGGGGACATTTGAGCCCCAGCATTTT.

The chain uses TRBV29-1 and TRBJ2-7; a weak D match, TRBD2 (6 bases). Germline values: CDR1 SQVTM, CDR2 ANQGSEA. The CDR3 is 13 amino acids. Trimming left V 7 bases short and J 3 bases short, with 16 bases between. CDR3 sequence (DNA): TGCAGCGCTCAAAGCGGAGGGATCTACGAGCAGTACTTC. Residues: CSAQSGGIYEQYF.